This T cell receptor (beta chain) was documented in a study of CD8 T cells in acute hepatitis C reinfection. Study-wide background: Acute-phase sampling occurred no later than 168 days after estimated infection.

As to time point: acute HCV infection, within 168 days of estimated infection date. Hepatitis C virus-specific T cells were sequenced directly ex vivo without in vitro expansion. Libraries were prepared by immunoSEQ multiplex PCR; TCRdb keeps only in-frame clonotypes and omits some of them. In the table there are hundreds of clones, 45% to 50% of which are singletons. The junction had 9 bases not matched to a gene; V was cut back by 5 bases and J by 5 bases. Germline V gene sequence: CDR1 SEHNR, CDR2 FQNEAQ (reference sequence). The CDR3 totals 14 residues. Study-level points and caveats: All groups preferentially used TRBV04 and TRBV06, which was not due to overrepresentation in the naive pool. Follow-up repertoires were missing for chronically infected subjects. CDR3 sequences shared with other epitopes were rare. Only TCRbeta was bulk sequenced, so alphabeta pairing of public clonotypes remains unknown.

The sequencing here drew on HCV NS3-1073 tetramer-sorted CD8+ T cells from PBMCs, taken during acute infection. This chain joins TRBV7-9 and TRBJ2-7; the match to TRBD1 covers 7 bases. The receptor's source is a man aged 45-65 years with chronic hepatitis C. The CDR3 coding sequence is TGTGCCAGCAGCCCCCGAGAGACAGGGAACGAGCAGTACTTC. This gives the protein CASSPRETGNEQYF. Looking up the rest from reference TRBV7-9 and TRBJ2-7 gives the full variable domain: DTGVSQNPRHKITKRGQNVTFRCDPISEHNRLYWYRQTLGQGPEFLTYFQNEAQLEKSRLLSDRFSAERPKGSFSTLEIQRTEQGDSAMYLCASSPRETGNEQYFGPGTRLTVT.